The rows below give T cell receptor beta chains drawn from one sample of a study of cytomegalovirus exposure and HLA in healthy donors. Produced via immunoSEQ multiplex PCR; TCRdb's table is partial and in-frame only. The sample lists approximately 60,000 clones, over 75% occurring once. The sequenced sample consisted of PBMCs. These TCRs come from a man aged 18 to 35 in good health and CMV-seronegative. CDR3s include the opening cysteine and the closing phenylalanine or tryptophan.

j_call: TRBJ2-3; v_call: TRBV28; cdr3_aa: CASSRAGLPLGSDTQYF
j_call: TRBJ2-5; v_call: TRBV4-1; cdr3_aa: CASSQGTSGSIGETQYF
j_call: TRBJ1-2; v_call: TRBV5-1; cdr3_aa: CASSLAGTGAGYTF
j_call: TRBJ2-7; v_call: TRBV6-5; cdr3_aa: CASSPDRGSYEQYF
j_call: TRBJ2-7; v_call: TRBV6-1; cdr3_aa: CASRLLGAEQYF
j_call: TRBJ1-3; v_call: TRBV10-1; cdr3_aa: CASSGAGTGNTIYF
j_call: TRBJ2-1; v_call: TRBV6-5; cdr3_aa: CASSYEGGAHNEQFF
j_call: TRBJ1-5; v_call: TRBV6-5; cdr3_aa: CASSYRASNQPQHF
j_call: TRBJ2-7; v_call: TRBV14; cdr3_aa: CASSHGRDRTYEQYF
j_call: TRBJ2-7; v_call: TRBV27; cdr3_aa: CASSPQAGFYEQYF
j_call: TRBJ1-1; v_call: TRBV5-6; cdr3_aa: CASSPIRGTVGAFF
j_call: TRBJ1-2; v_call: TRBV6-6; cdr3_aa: CASSYSWDRLYGYTF
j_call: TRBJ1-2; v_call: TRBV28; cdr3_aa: CASSETGVYGYTF
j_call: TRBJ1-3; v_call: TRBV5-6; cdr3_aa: CASSCMTETGNTIYF
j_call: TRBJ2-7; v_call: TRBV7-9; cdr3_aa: CASTLTGSHEQYF
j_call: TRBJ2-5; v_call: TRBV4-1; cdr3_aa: CASSPGGAGGQETQYF
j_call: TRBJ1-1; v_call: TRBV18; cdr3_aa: CASSLVTGQNTEAFF